These T cell receptor beta chains were read from a single sample in a study of cytomegalovirus exposure and HLA in healthy donors. Profiled with immunoSEQ multiplex PCR; TCRdb holds only in-frame clones, not every one. The data contain approximately 110,000 clones, 77% of them singletons. The sequencing input was PBMCs. The receptors originated from a woman between 40 and 55 years old in good health and CMV-seropositive. The CDR3 runs from the conserved cysteine through the conserved F or W. D genes are given only for firm matches. Size is omitted from some rows. Given values are once, few, many or a class for expanded clones.

D gene	V gene	CDR3 length	J gene	clone size	CDR3 DNA	CDR3 protein
TRBD2	TRBV28	13	TRBJ2-1	-	TGTGCCAGCACTTGGGGCGGGGGGTATGAGCAGTTCTTC	CASTWGGGYEQFF
-	TRBV28	14	TRBJ1-1	-	TGTGCCAGCAGGTCGGCGGGCCCGAACACTGAAGCTTTCTTT	CASRSAGPNTEAFF
-	TRBV7-9	13	TRBJ2-2	few	TGTGCCAGCAGCTTACTCTCAGCCGGGGAGCTGTTTTTT	CASSLLSAGELFF
TRBD1	TRBV5-1	15	TRBJ2-7	once	TGCGCCAGCAGCTTAGCCGGGACAGGGCTCTACGAGCAGTACTTC	CASSLAGTGLYEQYF
-	TRBV10-1	14	TRBJ2-6	-	TGCGCCAGCAGTGAGCCGTCTGGGGCCAACGTCCTGACTTTC	CASSEPSGANVLTF
-	TRBV6-6	14	TRBJ2-5	-	TGTGCCACCCGGGCTAGCGCTACCCAAGAGACCCAGTACTTC	CATRASATQETQYF
-	TRBV18	16	TRBJ2-2	-	TGTGCCAGCTCACCGGTCGGGGATCGTAGCACCGGGGAGCTGTTTTTT	CASSPVGDRSTGELFF
TRBD2	TRBV4-1	15	TRBJ2-1	-	TGCGCCAGCAGCCAAGATGGGACTAGCGGGAGAGGGCAGTTCTTC	CASSQDGTSGRGQFF
-	TRBV28	13	TRBJ1-2	-	TGTGCCAGCAGCCCGGGAGGGTATTATGACTACACCTTC	CASSPGGYYDYTF
TRBD1	TRBV9	15	TRBJ2-7	-	TGTGCCAGCAGCACCGGACAGGGTAATACCTACGAGCAGTACTTC	CASSTGQGNTYEQYF
TRBD2	TRBV18	17	TRBJ2-2	once	TGTGCCAGCTCACCGGGAATAGCGGGACAGAACACCGGGGAGCTGTTTTTT	CASSPGIAGQNTGELFF
TRBD2	TRBV27	15	TRBJ2-5	-	TGTGCCAGCAGTGGGTCTAGCGGGAGGAGAGAGACCCAGTACTTC	CASSGSSGRRETQYF
-	TRBV7-9	13	TRBJ2-1	-	TGTGCCAGCAGCTGGAGGGGCAACAATGAGCAGTTCTTC	CASSWRGNNEQFF
-	TRBV6-6	13	TRBJ2-3	-	TGTGCCAGCAGTTCCCTGCTAGGAAATACGCAGTATTTT	CASSSLLGNTQYF
TRBD2	TRBV28	15	TRBJ2-7	-	TGTGCCAGCAGTTTGACTAGCGGGTCGCGCTACGAGCAGTACTTC	CASSLTSGSRYEQYF
-	TRBV30	14	TRBJ2-1	-	TGTGCCTGGAGTAGCCAGCGGTTGGACAATGAGCAGTTCTTC	CAWSSQRLDNEQFF
TRBD2	TRBV18	15	TRBJ2-7	-	TGTGCCAGCTCACTGCATGGCGGGAGTCTCAACGAGCAGTACTTC	CASSLHGGSLNEQYF
-	TRBV5-4	16	TRBJ2-1	few	TGTGCCAGCAGCTCGGGTGGGGGAGGACCCTACAATGAGCAGTTCTTC	CASSSGGGGPYNEQFF
TRBD2	TRBV6-5	15	TRBJ2-7	-	TGTGCCAGCAGTTACGGGGCTAGCGGGGGGTACGAGCAGTACTTC	CASSYGASGGYEQYF
-	TRBV6-6	13	TRBJ2-4	-	TGTGCCAGCAGTCTACAGGTTTGGGTCATTCAGTACTTC	CASSLQVWVIQYF